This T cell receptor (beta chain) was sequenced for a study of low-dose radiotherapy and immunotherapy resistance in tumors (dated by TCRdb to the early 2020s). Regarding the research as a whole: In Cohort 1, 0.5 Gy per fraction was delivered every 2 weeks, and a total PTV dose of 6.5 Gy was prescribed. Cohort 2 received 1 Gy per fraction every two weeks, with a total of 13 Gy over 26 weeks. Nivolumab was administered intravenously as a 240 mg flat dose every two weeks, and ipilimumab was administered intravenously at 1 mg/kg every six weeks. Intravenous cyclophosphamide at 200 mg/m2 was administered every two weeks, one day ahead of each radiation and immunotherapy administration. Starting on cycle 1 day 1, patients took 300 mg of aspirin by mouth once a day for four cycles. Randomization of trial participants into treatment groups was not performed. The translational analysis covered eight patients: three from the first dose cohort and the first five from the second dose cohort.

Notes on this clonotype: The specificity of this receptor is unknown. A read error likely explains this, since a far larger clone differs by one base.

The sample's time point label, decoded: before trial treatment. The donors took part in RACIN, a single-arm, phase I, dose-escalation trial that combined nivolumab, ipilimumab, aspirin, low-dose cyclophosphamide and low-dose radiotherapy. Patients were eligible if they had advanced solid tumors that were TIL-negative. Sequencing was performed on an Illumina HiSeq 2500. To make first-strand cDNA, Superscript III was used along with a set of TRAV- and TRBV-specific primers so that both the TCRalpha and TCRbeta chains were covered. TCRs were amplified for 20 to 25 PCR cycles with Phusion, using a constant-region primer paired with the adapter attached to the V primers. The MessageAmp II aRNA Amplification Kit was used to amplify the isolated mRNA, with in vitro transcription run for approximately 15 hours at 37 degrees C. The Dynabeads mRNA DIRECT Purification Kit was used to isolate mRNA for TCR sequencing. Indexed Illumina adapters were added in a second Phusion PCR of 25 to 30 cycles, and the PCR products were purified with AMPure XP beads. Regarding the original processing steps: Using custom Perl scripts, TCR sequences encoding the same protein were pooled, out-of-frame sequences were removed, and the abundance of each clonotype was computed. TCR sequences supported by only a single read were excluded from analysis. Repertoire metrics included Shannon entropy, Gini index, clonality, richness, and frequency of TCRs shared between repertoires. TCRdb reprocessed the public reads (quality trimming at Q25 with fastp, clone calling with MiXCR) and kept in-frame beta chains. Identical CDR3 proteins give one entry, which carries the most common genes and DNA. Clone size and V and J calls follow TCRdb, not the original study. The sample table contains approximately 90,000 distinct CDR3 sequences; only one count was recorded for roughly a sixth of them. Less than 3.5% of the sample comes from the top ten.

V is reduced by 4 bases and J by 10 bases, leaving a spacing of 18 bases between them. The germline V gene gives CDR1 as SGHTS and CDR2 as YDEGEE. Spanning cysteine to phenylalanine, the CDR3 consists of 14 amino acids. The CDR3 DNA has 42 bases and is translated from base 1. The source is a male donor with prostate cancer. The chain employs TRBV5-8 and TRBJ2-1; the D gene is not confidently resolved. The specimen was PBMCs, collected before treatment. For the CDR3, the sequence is CASSRISGSYEQFF. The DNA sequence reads TGTGCCAGCAGCAGGATCTCGGGCTCCTACGAGCAGTTCTTC.